This entry describes one T cell receptor beta chain. Many counts were recorded for this clonotype. Its antigen remains undetermined. No quality values exist for individual bases; no much larger clone is one base distant. This entry is derived from a study of T-cell reconstitution after alpha-beta-depleted transplantation in children (dated by TCRdb to the mid-2010s). Context from the whole study: T-cell immune reconstitution after TCRalphabeta/CD19-depleted allogeneic hematopoietic cell transplantation in children was quantitatively tracked in the study by means of TCR repertoire profiling.

The library was built by means of PCR. The sequencer was an Illumina HiSeq 2500. To normalize quantification of the TCRbeta repertoire, the TCR libraries were built with molecular barcoding that relied on unique molecular identifiers. Using fastp at Q25 and MiXCR, TCRdb reprocessed the public reads and kept productive beta chains. One record per CDR3 amino acid sequence lists the most common genes and DNA. The sample table lists about 640,000 distinct CDR3 sequences, roughly 17% of them with a count of one. Of the sample, about 1.1% is held by the ten largest clones. Its CDR3 holds 13 amino acids, cysteine through phenylalanine. This entry keeps only the CDR3 DNA: 39 bases, framed from base 1. Relative to germline, V is 2 bases shorter and J is 0 bases shorter, with 4 bases between their ends.

The sequence is built from TRBV12-3 or TRBV12-4 and TRBJ1-1; the D gene remains uncertain. Sequencing was performed on PBMCs from the stem cell graft donor, taken from the stem cell graft. The origin of this receptor is a human donor who donated a stem cell graft to a child with acute myeloid leukemia. The CDR3 protein is CASSLKVNTEAFF. The bases are TGTGCCAGCAGTTTAAAGGTGAACACTGAAGCTTTCTTT.